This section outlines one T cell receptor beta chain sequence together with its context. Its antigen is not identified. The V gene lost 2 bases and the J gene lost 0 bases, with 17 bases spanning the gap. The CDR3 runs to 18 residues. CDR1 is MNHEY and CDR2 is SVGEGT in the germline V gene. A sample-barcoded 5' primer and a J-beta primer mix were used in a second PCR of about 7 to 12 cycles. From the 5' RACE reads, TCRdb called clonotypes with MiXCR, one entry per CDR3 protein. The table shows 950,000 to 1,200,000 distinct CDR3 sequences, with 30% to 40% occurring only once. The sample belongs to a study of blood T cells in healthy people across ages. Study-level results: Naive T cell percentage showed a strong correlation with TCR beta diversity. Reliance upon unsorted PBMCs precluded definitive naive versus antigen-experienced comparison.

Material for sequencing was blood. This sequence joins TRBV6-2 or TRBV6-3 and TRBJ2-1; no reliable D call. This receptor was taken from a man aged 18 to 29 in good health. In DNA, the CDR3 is TGTGCCAGCAGTTACGACGGCGGTTTTGACCGCTCCTACAATGAGCAGTTCTTC. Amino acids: CASSYDGGFDRSYNEQFF.